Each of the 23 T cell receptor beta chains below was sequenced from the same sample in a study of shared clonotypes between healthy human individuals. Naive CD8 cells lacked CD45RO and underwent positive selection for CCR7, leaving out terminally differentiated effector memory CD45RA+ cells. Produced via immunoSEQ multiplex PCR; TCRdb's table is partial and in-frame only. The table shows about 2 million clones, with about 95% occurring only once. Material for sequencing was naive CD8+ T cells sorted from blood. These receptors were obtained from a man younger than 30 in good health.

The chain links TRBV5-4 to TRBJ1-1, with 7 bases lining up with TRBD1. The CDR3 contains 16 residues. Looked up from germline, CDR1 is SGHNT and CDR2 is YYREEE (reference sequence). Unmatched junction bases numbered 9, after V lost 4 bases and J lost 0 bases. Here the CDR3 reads CASSITGQTLNTEAFF. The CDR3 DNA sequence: TGTGCCAGCAGCATAACGGGACAGACCCTGAACACTGAAGCTTTCTTT.

CDR3 bases: TGCAGCGTTAACCAGGGGGCGTATGGGGCCAACGTCCTGACTTTC. Protein: CSVNQGAYGANVLTF. The chain uses TRBV29-1 and TRBJ2-6; 8 nucleotides agree with TRBD1. The CDR3 consists of 15 residues. The J segment lost 3 bases and the V segment lost 5 bases, leaving 6 bases of the junction unmatched. Per germline, CDR1 SQVTM and CDR2 ANQGSEA. The full variable domain, completed using reference TRBV29-1 and TRBJ2-6, is SAVISQKPSRDICQRGTSLTIQCQVDSQVTMMFWYRQQPGQSLTLIATANQGSEATYESGFVIDKFPISRPNLTFSTLTVSNMSPEDSSIYLCSVNQGAYGANVLTFGAGSRLTVL.

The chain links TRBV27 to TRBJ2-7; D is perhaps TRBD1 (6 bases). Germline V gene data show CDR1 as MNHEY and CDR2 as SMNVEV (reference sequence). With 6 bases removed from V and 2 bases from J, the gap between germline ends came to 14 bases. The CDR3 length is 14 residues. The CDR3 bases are TGTGCCAGCAGGTCGGACAGCGCTACCTACGAGCAGTACTTC. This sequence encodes CASRSDSATYEQYF.

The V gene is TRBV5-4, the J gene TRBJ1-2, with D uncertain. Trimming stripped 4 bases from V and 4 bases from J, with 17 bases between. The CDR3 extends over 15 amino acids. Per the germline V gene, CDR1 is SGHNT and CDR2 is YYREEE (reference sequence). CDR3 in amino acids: CASSPDRAAGYGYTF. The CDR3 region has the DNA TGTGCCAGCAGCCCGGACCGGGCGGCGGGCTATGGCTACACCTTC.

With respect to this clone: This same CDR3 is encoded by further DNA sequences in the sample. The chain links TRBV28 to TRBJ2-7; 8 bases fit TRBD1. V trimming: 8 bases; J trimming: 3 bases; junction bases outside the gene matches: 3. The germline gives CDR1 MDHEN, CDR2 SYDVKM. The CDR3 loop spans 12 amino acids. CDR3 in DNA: TGTGCCAGCGGACAGGGTAACTACGAGCAGTACTTC. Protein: CASGQGNYEQYF.

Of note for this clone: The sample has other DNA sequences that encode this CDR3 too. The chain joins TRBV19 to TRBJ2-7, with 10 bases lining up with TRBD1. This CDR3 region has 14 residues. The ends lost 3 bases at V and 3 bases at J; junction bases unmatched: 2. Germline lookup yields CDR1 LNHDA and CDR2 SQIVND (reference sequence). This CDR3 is CASSMGTGDYEQYF. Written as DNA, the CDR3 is TGTGCCAGTAGTATGGGGACAGGGGACTACGAGCAGTACTTC.

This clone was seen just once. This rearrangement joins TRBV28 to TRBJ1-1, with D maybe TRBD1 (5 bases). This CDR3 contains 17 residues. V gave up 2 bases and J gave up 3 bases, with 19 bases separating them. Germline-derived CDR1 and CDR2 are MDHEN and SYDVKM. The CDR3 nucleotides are TGTGCCAGCAGTTTAGCCCTCGTGGAAGGGGAGGACACTGAAGCTTTCTTT. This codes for CASSLALVEGEDTEAFF. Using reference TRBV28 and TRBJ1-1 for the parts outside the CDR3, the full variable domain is DVKVTQSSRYLVKRTGEKVFLECVQDMDHENMFWYRQDPGLGLRLIYFSYDVKMKEKGDIPEGYSVSREKKERFSLILESASTNQTSMYLCASSLALVEGEDTEAFFGQGTRLTVV.

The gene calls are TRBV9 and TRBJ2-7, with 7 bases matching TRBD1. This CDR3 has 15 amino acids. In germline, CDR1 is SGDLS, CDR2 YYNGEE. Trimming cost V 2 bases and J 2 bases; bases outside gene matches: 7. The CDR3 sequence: CASSVEQGYAYEQYF. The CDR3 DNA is TGTGCCAGCAGCGTTGAACAGGGGTACGCCTACGAGCAGTACTTC. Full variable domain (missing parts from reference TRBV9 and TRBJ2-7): DSGVTQTPKHLITATGQRVTLRCSPRSGDLSVYWYQQSLDQGLQFLIQYYNGEERAKGNILERFSAQQFPDLHSELNLSSLELGDSALYFCASSVEQGYAYEQYFGPGTRLTVT.

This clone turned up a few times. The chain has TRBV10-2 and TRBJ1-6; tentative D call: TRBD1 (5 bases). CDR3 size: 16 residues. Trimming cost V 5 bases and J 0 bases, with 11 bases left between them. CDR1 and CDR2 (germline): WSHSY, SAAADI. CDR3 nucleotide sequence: TGCGCCAGCAGTCAACAGGAGAGCTCCTATAATTCACCCCTCCACTTT. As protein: CASSQQESSYNSPLHF.

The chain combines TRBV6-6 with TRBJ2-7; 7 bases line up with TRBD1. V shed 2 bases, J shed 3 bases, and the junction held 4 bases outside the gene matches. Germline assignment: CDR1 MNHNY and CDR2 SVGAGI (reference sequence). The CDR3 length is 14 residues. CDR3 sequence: CASSYRGQYYEQYF. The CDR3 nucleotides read TGTGCCAGCAGTTACCGGGGACAGTACTACGAGCAGTACTTC.

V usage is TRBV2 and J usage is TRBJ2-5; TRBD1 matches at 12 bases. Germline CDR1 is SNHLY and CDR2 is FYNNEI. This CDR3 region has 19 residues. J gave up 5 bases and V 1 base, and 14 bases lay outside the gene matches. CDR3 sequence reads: CASSEEGQGAYKIEETQYF. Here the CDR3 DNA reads TGTGCCAGCAGTGAAGAGGGACAGGGGGCGTATAAGATAGAGGAGACCCAGTACTTC.

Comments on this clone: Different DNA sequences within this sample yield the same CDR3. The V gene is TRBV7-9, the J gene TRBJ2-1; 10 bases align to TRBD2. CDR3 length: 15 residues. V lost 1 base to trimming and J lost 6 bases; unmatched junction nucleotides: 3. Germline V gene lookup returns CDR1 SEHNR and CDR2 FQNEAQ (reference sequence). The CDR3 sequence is CASSLEERGGNEQFF. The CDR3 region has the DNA TGTGCCAGCAGCTTAGAGGAGCGGGGGGGCAATGAGCAGTTCTTC.

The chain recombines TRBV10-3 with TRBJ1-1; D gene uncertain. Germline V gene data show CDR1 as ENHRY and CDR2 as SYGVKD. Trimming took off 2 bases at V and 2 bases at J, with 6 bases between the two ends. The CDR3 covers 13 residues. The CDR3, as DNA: TGTGCCATCAGTGAGCCAGAAAACACTGAAGCTTTCTTT. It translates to CAISEPENTEAFF.

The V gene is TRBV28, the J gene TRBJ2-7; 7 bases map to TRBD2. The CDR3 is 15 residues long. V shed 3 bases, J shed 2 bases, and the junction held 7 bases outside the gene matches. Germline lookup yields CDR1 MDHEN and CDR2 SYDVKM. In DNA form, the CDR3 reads TGTGCCAGCAGTTTGGGAGGGGTCGATACCTACGAGCAGTACTTC. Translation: CASSLGGVDTYEQYF.

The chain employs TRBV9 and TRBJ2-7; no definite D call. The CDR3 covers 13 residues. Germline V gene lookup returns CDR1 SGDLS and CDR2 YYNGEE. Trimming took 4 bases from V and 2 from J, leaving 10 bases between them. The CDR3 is CASSLHPAYEQYF. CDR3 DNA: TGTGCCAGCAGCCTCCACCCAGCCTACGAGCAGTACTTC.

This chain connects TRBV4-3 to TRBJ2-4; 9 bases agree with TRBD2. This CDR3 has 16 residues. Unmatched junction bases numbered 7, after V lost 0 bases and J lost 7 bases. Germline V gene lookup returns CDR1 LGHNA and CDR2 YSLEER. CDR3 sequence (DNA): TGCGCCAGCAGCCAAGAGCGGGAGGGCCTCCGGAACATTCAGTACTTC. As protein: CASSQEREGLRNIQYF.

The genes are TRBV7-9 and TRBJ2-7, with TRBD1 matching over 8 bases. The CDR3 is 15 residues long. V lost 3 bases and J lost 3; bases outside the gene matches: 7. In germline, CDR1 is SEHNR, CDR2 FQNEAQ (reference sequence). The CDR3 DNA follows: TGTGCCAGCAGCTTGCCGGGACAGGCGATCTACGAGCAGTACTTC. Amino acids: CASSLPGQAIYEQYF.

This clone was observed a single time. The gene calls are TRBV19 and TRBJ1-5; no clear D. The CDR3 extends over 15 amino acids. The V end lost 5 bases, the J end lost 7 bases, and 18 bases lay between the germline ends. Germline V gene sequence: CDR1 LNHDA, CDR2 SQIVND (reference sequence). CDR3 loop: CASSSREGFEQPQHF. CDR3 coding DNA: TGTGCCAGTAGTTCCCGAGAAGGCTTCGAGCAGCCCCAGCATTTT. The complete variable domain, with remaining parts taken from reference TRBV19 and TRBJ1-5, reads DGGITQSPKYLFRKEGQNVTLSCEQNLNHDAMYWYRQDPGQGLRLIYYSQIVNDFQKGDIAEGYSVSREKKESFPLTVTSAQKNPTAFYLCASSSREGFEQPQHFGDGTRLSIL.

In nucleotides, the CDR3 is TGCGCCAGCAGCTTACGGTCCGGGACTAGCGGGACCCTCACAGATACGCAGTATTTT. It encodes CASSLRSGTSGTLTDTQYF. This chain links TRBV5-1 with TRBJ2-3; 13 positions match TRBD2. The CDR3 extends over 19 amino acids. V dropped 2 bases and J dropped 2; count of bases not matched to a gene: 11. CDR1 and CDR2 from the germline V gene are SGHRS and YFSETQ.

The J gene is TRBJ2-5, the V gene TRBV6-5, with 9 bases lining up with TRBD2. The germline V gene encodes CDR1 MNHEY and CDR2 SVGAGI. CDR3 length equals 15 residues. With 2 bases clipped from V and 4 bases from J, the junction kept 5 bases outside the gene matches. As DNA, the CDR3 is TGTGCCAGCAGTTACGGCGGGGGGGCTGGAGAGACCCAGTACTTC. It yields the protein CASSYGGGAGETQYF.

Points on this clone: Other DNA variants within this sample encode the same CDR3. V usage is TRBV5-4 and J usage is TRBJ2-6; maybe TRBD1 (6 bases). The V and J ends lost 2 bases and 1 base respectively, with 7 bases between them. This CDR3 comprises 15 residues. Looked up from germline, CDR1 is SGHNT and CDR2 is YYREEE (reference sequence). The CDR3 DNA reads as TGTGCCAGCAGCTTACAGGGTTCTGGGGCCAACGTCCTGACTTTC. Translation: CASSLQGSGANVLTF.

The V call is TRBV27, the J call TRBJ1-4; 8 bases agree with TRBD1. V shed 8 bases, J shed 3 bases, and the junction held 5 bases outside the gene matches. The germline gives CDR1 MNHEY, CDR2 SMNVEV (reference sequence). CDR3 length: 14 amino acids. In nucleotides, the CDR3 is TGTGCCAGCGCGTTACAGGGGGCTAATGAAAAACTGTTTTTT. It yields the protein CASALQGANEKLFF.

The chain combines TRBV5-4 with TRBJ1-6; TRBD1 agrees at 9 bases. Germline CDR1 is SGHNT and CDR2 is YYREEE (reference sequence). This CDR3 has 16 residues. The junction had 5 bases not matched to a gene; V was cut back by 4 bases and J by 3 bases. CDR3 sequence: CASSRGQGVYNSPLHF. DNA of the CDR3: TGTGCCAGCAGCCGGGGACAGGGCGTCTATAATTCACCCCTCCACTTT.